Listed here are 20 T cell receptor beta chains from one sample, sequenced in a study of blood T cell repertoires in COVID-19. Profiling relied on immunoSEQ multiplex PCR, and the TCRdb table lists in-frame clones only, not all of them. Here the sample spans about 350,000 clones, around 91% being singletons. Sequencing was performed on peripheral blood. The receptors originated from a woman younger than 35 who had recovered from COVID-19.

V gene TRBV10-2 combines with J gene TRBJ2-5; no clear D gene. The CDR3 covers 16 residues. The germline V and J ends were trimmed by 3 bases and 0 bases, with 14 bases remaining between them. Germline assignment: CDR1 WSHSY and CDR2 SAAADI. The CDR3 sequence: CASSEGTAWYQETQYF. In DNA form, the CDR3 reads TGCGCCAGCAGTGAAGGTACAGCCTGGTACCAAGAGACCCAGTACTTC.

This chain joins TRBV7-9 and TRBJ2-6, with TRBD1 identical over 7 bases. This CDR3 has 16 amino acids. V was pared by 5 bases and J by 0 bases, with 4 bases of the junction left unmatched. Germline-derived CDR1 and CDR2 are SEHNR and FQNEAQ (reference sequence). CDR3 amino acids: CASSMTGTSGANVLTF. The CDR3 region has the DNA TGTGCCAGCAGCATGACAGGGACCTCTGGGGCCAACGTCCTGACTTTC.

The V gene is TRBV29-1, the J gene TRBJ2-3; D may be TRBD2 (5 bases). V dropped 6 bases and J dropped 3 bases, with 19 bases sitting between them. The CDR3 has 15 amino acids. Per the germline V gene, CDR1 is SQVTM and CDR2 is ANQGSEA. CDR3 coding DNA: TGCAGCGTCGGATCACCGGGATTCACTACAGATACGCAGTATTTT. Amino acid sequence: CSVGSPGFTTDTQYF.

The rearrangement links TRBV28 to TRBJ1-2; maybe TRBD1 (6 bases). The CDR3 is made up of 15 amino acids. Germline values: CDR1 MDHEN, CDR2 SYDVKM. V was shortened by 4 bases and J by 0 bases, with 12 bases between the two germline ends. This CDR3 is CASSSRGASNYGYTF. CDR3 nucleotides: TGTGCCAGCAGTTCCCGGGGGGCGTCTAACTATGGCTACACCTTC.

This clone was counted a single time. The V and J genes are TRBV6-6 and TRBJ1-1; D is perhaps TRBD1 (5 bases). Germline V gene sequence: CDR1 MNHNY, CDR2 SVGAGI (reference sequence). V lost 8 bases and J lost 5, with 12 bases in between. The CDR3 sequence is 12 residues long. This CDR3 reads CASRGGETEAFF. Here the CDR3 DNA reads TGTGCCAGCCGGGGGGGGGAGACTGAAGCTTTCTTT.

The chain recombines TRBV7-9 with TRBJ1-1; D is perhaps TRBD1 (5 bases). CDR1 and CDR2 from the germline V gene are SEHNR and FQNEAQ (reference sequence). The CDR3 loop spans 13 amino acids. The V and J ends lost 6 bases and 7 bases respectively, with 15 bases between them. The CDR3 loop reads CASSFTTAIEAFF. In DNA, the CDR3 is TGTGCCAGCAGTTTCACGACAGCTATTGAAGCTTTCTTT.

The chain combines TRBV5-1 with TRBJ1-4; D ambiguous. Per germline, CDR1 SGHRS and CDR2 YFSETQ. The V gene lost 2 bases and the J gene lost 4 bases, with 3 bases spanning the gap. CDR3 length: 12 amino acids. The CDR3 spells CASSFNNEKLFF. CDR3 bases: TGCGCCAGCAGCTTTAATAATGAAAAACTGTTTTTT.

This sequence joins TRBV9 and TRBJ2-1, with a tentative D call TRBD2 (7 bases). In germline, CDR1 is SGDLS, CDR2 YYNGEE. The CDR3 sequence is 15 residues long. Trimming removed 0 bases at V and 5 bases at J, with 12 bases between. DNA for the CDR3: TGTGCCAGCAGCGTAGCCCCCGGGGGGCACAATGAGCAGTTCTTC. It codes for CASSVAPGGHNEQFF.

The chain has TRBV11-2 and TRBJ2-5; D might be TRBD1 (5 bases). Germline values: CDR1 SGHAT, CDR2 FQNNGV. The CDR3 contains 15 residues. The germline V and J ends were trimmed by 3 bases and 2 bases, with 13 bases remaining between them. The CDR3 region is CASSFRALPQETQYF. In DNA, the CDR3 is TGTGCCAGCAGCTTCAGGGCCCTCCCTCAAGAGACCCAGTACTTC. The full variable domain, its missing parts supplied by reference TRBV11-2 and TRBJ2-5, is EAGVAQSPRYKIIEKRQSVAFWCNPISGHATLYWYQQILGQGPKLLIQFQNNGVVDDSQLPKDRFSAERLKGVDSTLKIQPAKLEDSAVYLCASSFRALPQETQYFGPGTRLLVL.

The count of this clone is one. The J gene is TRBJ2-1, the V gene TRBV5-8; no clear D gene. V dropped 2 bases and J dropped 0 bases, with 9 bases sitting between them. The CDR3 sequence is 15 residues long. Germline V CDR1 and CDR2: SGHTS, YDEGEE. DNA of the CDR3: TGTGCCAGCAGCTTCGGGTTGAGCTCCTACAATGAGCAGTTCTTC. It yields the protein CASSFGLSSYNEQFF.

The chain uses TRBV11-3 and TRBJ2-1; D unresolved. Germline-derived CDR1 and CDR2 are SGHNT and YENEEA. The CDR3 consists of 16 residues. V shed 5 bases and J shed 0 bases, with 14 bases lying between them. CDR3 sequence (DNA): TGTGCCAGCAGCCGATCGTCGCGAGCCTCCTACAATGAGCAGTTCTTC. This codes for CASSRSSRASYNEQFF.

The V and J genes are TRBV3-1 (or the pseudogene TRBV3-2) and TRBJ2-1; TRBD2 agrees at 14 bases. This CDR3 is built from 16 residues. The junction had 5 bases not matched to a gene; V was cut back by 3 bases and J by 7 bases. In germline, CDR1 is LGHDT, CDR2 YNNKEL (reference sequence). CDR3 DNA: TGTGCCAGCAGCCAGTTGGGACTAGCGGGAGATAATGAGCAGTTCTTC. This gives the protein CASSQLGLAGDNEQFF.

The chain employs TRBV12-5 and TRBJ2-7, with D possibly matching TRBD2 (7 bases). Germline CDR1 reads LGHNT; CDR2 reads FRNRAP. This CDR3 is built from 15 residues. Trimming removed 5 bases from V and 2 bases from J, with 16 bases in between. CDR3 bases: TGTGCTAGTGGTGGGGACTGGGGGGGCACCTACGAGCAGTACGTC. Amino acids: CASGGDWGGTYEQYV.

This sequence joins TRBV18 and TRBJ2-7; TRBD2 matches 9 bases. Looked up from germline, CDR1 is KGHSH and CDR2 is LQKENI. The CDR3 length is 13 residues. The V segment lost 5 bases and the J segment 6 bases; nucleotides outside the gene matches: 5. CDR3 nucleotides: TGTGCCAGCTCAGTCGTTAGCGGGAGCGAGCAGTACGTC. Protein: CASSVVSGSEQYV.

The V and J genes are TRBV27 and TRBJ1-1, with D hard to call. V was cut by 3 bases and J by 0 bases, with 5 bases left in between. Germline loops: CDR1 MNHEY, CDR2 SMNVEV (reference sequence). The CDR3 length is 13 residues. The CDR3: CASSFSVNTEAFF. The CDR3 bases are TGTGCCAGCAGTTTTAGTGTGAACACTGAAGCTTTCTTT.

This clone has a handful of counts. The chain recombines TRBV7-9 with TRBJ1-1, with D possibly TRBD1 on 6 matching bases. Trimming pared 4 bases from V and 4 bases from J, leaving 22 bases between. The length of the CDR3 is 17 residues. Germline V gene lookup returns CDR1 SEHNR and CDR2 FQNEAQ (reference sequence). The CDR3 reads CASSSTKGERLSTEAFF. CDR3 in DNA: TGTGCCAGCAGCTCAACGAAGGGGGAGCGACTCTCCACTGAAGCTTTCTTT.

The V call is TRBV6-5, the J call TRBJ1-2; tentative D call: TRBD1 (5 bases). The CDR3 sequence is 15 residues long. Trimming pared 5 bases from V and 6 bases from J, leaving 19 bases between. Looked up from germline, CDR1 is MNHEY and CDR2 is SVGAGI. CDR3 amino acids: CASSPRAVLVDGYTF. The CDR3 bases are TGTGCCAGCAGTCCCAGGGCGGTGTTGGTTGATGGCTACACCTTC.

The chain links TRBV7-9 to TRBJ1-2, with TRBD1 identical over 8 bases. V lost 2 bases to trimming and J lost 8 bases; unmatched junction nucleotides: 4. The CDR3 has 13 amino acids. The germline gives CDR1 SEHNR, CDR2 FQNEAQ (reference sequence). CDR3 loop: CASSLNRGNGYTF. The DNA for the CDR3 is TGTGCCAGCAGCTTAAACAGGGGGAACGGCTACACCTTC.

The chain couples TRBV10-1 to TRBJ2-1; TRBD2 aligns across 13 bases. Trimming cost V 5 bases and J 13 bases; bases outside gene matches: 8. The CDR3 is 14 amino acids. In germline, CDR1 is WNHNN, CDR2 SYGVQD (reference sequence). The CDR3 spells CASSRAGTSGIQFF. Written as DNA, the CDR3 is TGCGCCAGCAGTCGCGCCGGGACTAGCGGGATTCAGTTCTTC.

Note on this clone: Other DNA sequences in the same sample also yield this CDR3. This chain joins TRBV5-5 and TRBJ2-3; 7 bases are shared with TRBD2. This CDR3 is built from 16 residues. The ends lost 0 bases at V and 0 bases at J; junction bases unmatched: 4. Per germline, CDR1 SGHKS and CDR2 YYEKEE (reference sequence). For the CDR3, the DNA is TGTGCCAGCAGCTTGGGGCTAGCGGCTAGCACAGATACGCAGTATTTT. It codes for CASSLGLAASTDTQYF.